This T cell receptor (beta chain) was retrieved from a study of blood T cells in healthy people across ages. A second PCR of 7 to 11 cycles used a sample-barcoded 5' primer and a J-beta primer mix. TCRdb analysed the 5' RACE reads with MiXCR anew, one entry per CDR3 protein. Of roughly 500,000 distinct CDR3 sequences in the sample, 27% were seen once. Points on this clonotype: Its antigen is unknown.

Germline CDR1 reads MNHNY; CDR2 reads SVGAGI (reference sequence). The CDR3 is 15 amino acids. The germline V and J ends were trimmed by 5 bases and 4 bases, with 17 bases remaining between them. Study findings and constraints: Roughly linear declines in TCR beta diversity per million T cells occurred with age. Researchers said unsorted PBMCs prevented a conclusive naive versus antigen-experienced comparison.

Source material: blood. The rearrangement uses TRBV6-6 and TRBJ1-2; weak D call: TRBD1 (6 bases). The sequence derives from a woman in her seventies in good health. The CDR3 bases are TGTGCCAGCAGTCTCGCTCTGGGAGGGGGCTATGGCTACACCTTC. Translating gives CASSLALGGGYGYTF.